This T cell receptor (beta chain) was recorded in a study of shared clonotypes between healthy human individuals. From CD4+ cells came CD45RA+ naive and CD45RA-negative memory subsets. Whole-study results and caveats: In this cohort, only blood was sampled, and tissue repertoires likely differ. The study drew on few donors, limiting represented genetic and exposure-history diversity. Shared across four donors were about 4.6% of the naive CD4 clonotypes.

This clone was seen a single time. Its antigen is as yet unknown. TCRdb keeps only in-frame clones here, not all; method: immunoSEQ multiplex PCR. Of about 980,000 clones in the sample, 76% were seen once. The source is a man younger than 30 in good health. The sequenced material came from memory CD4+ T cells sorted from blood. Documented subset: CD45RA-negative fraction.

This CDR3 reads CASRSTGLGYEQYF. The CDR3, as DNA: TGTGCCAGCAGGTCCACAGGTTTGGGCTACGAGCAGTACTTC. The chain uses TRBV27 and TRBJ2-7; D possibly corresponds to TRBD1 (5 bases). From germline, CDR1 is MNHEY and CDR2 SMNVEV (reference sequence). This CDR3 has 14 residues. The V and J ends lost 6 bases and 3 bases respectively, with 15 bases between them.